This is a list of T cell receptor beta chains from one sample in a study of T-cell reconstitution after alpha-beta-depleted transplantation in children. TCRdb called the PCR reads again in MiXCR, with one record for every CDR3 protein. The sample consists of 150,000 to 200,000 distinct CDR3 sequences, less than 8% of them appearing once. Sample: PBMCs from the stem cell graft donor, taken from the stem cell graft. These receptors were obtained from a human donor who donated a stem cell graft to a child with Wiskott-Aldrich syndrome. CDR3s include the opening cysteine and the closing phenylalanine or tryptophan. A D gene is named only where the DNA matches it firmly. Rows may omit the clone size; those that give it use once, few, many or a size class.

>many|TRBJ2-1|TRBV27|TRBD2
CASRVAGSYNEQFF
TGTGCCAGCAGGGTAGCGGGATCCTACAATGAGCAGTTCTTC
>many|TRBJ2-4|TRBV29-1|TRBD2
CSALTPRGGNIQYF
TGCAGCGCTTTAACGCCACGGGGGGGAAACATTCAGTACTTC
>many|TRBJ2-7|TRBV5-1|NA
CASSLRQGRYEQYF
TGCGCCAGCAGCTTACGCCAGGGCAGGTACGAGCAGTACTTC
>many|TRBJ2-1|TRBV29-1|NA
CSALGPTPNNEQFF
TGCAGCGCCTTGGGCCCTACTCCAAACAATGAGCAGTTCTTC
>few|TRBJ1-1|TRBV5-1|NA
CASSLEGVNTEAFF
TGCGCCAGCAGCTTGGAGGGGGTGAACACTGAAGCTTTCTTT
>many|TRBJ2-2|TRBV6-5|NA
CASSYSSGAGELFF
TGTGCCAGCAGTTACTCGTCCGGGGCCGGGGAGCTGTTTTTT
>few|TRBJ2-5|TRBV7-9|NA
CASSPSEYQETQYF
TGTGCCAGCAGCCCATCTGAGTACCAAGAGACCCAGTACTTC
>many|TRBJ1-6|TRBV4-1|NA
CASSQMTKFMRSPLHF
TGCGCCAGCAGCCAAATGACTAAATTCATGCGCTCACCCCTCCACTTT
>NA|TRBJ2-7|TRBV20-1|NA
CSASHLTSSVNEQYF
TGCAGTGCTAGCCACCTAACTAGCTCGGTGAACGAGCAGTACTTC
>NA|TRBJ2-6|TRBV15|NA
CATSTSNSGANVLTF
TGTGCCACCAGCACCTCGAACTCTGGGGCCAACGTCCTGACTTTC
>many|TRBJ2-3|TRBV7-2|NA
CASSSNRSPQGADTQYF
TGTGCCAGCAGCTCAAACCGATCCCCACAGGGCGCAGATACGCAGTATTTT
>many|TRBJ2-2|TRBV29-1|NA
CSVEKQFAGELFF
TGCAGCGTTGAGAAGCAGTTCGCCGGGGAGCTGTTTTTT
>few|TRBJ1-5|TRBV2|NA
CASSGYRVPQHF
TGTGCCAGCAGTGGTTATCGGGTGCCCCAGCATTTT
>NA|TRBJ2-7|TRBV10-3|NA
CAISESAARSYEQYF
TGTGCCATCAGTGAATCGGCAGCACGTTCCTACGAGCAGTACTTC
>many|TRBJ2-7|TRBV20-1|TRBD1
CSASRGSSYEQYF
TGCAGTGCTAGCAGGGGGAGCTCCTACGAGCAGTACTTC
>many|TRBJ2-1|TRBV12-3/TRBV12-4|TRBD1
CASSPDRENEQFF
TGTGCCAGCAGCCCTGACAGGGAGAATGAGCAGTTCTTC
>many|TRBJ2-2|TRBV5-1|NA
CASSLLWGTGELFF
TGCGCCAGCAGCCTCCTTTGGGGTACCGGGGAGCTGTTTTTT
>many|TRBJ1-4|TRBV19|NA
CASSRTGGEKLFF
TGTGCCAGTAGTCGGACGGGGGGTGAAAAACTGTTTTTT
>many|TRBJ2-2|TRBV5-1|TRBD1
CASSPRDRGTGELFF
TGCGCCAGCAGCCCCCGGGACAGGGGGACCGGGGAGCTGTTTTTT
>many|TRBJ2-2|TRBV7-9|TRBD1
CASSSDRDTGELFF
TGTGCCAGCAGCTCGGACAGGGACACCGGGGAGCTGTTTTTT
>many|TRBJ1-5|TRBV12-3/TRBV12-4|NA
CASTQDSNQPQHF
TGTGCCAGCACTCAGGATAGCAATCAGCCCCAGCATTTT
>many|TRBJ2-5|TRBV5-1|TRBD2
CASSLETLAGGQETQYF
TGCGCCAGCAGCTTGGAGACCCTAGCGGGAGGACAAGAGACCCAGTACTTC
>many|TRBJ2-7|TRBV5-6|TRBD1
CASSIRDRLSYEQYF
TGTGCCAGCAGCATCCGGGACAGGCTCTCCTACGAGCAGTACTTC
>NA|TRBJ1-1|TRBV7-8|NA
CASYRGNLNTEAFF
TGTGCCAGCTATCGAGGCAACTTGAACACTGAAGCTTTCTTT
>few|TRBJ1-2|TRBV3-1|NA
CASSLSFDHGYTF
TGTGCCAGCAGCCTTTCTTTTGACCATGGCTACACCTTC
>NA|TRBJ2-1|TRBV30|NA
CAWAPKPSGFEQFF
TGTGCCTGGGCCCCCAAGCCCTCCGGATTTGAGCAGTTCTTC
>NA|TRBJ2-1|TRBV6-2/TRBV6-3|TRBD2
CASNLGLAGGSSYNEQFF
TGTGCCAGCAACCTCGGACTAGCGGGGGGGAGCTCCTACAATGAGCAGTTTTTC
>NA|TRBJ2-3|TRBV2|TRBD1
CASSTLAGGMILF
TGTGCCAGCAGTACACTAGCAGGGGGCATGATCCTTTTT
>many|TRBJ1-2|TRBV29-1|TRBD1
CSVEGQGVNYGYTF
TGCAGCGTTGAAGGACAGGGGGTTAACTATGGCTACACCTTC
>NA|TRBJ2-7|TRBV11-2|NA
CASSSDLWQGSYEQYF
TGTGCCAGCAGCTCCGATCTTTGGCAGGGCTCCTACGAGCAGTACTTC
>few|TRBJ1-1|TRBV7-9|NA
CASSLGDPEAFF
TGTGCCAGCAGCTTGGGGGATCCTGAAGCTTTCTTT
>many|TRBJ1-2|TRBV7-6|NA
CASSLKGTYGYTF
TGTGCCAGCAGCTTGAAGGGTACCTATGGCTACACCTTC
>many|TRBJ2-7|TRBV20-1|NA
CSARAFDPSTDYEQYF
TGCAGTGCTAGAGCCTTTGACCCATCAACTGACTACGAGCAGTACTTC
>NA|TRBJ2-7|TRBV7-8|NA
CASSLGSVGTTYEQYF
TGTGCCAGCAGCTTAGGGTCCGTGGGGACAACCTACGAGCAGTACTTC
>many|TRBJ2-5|TRBV20-1|NA
CSAEVVKPRGAETQYF
TGCAGTGCCGAGGTAGTTAAGCCGAGGGGCGCGGAGACCCAGTACTTC
>many|TRBJ1-1|TRBV12-3/TRBV12-4|TRBD1
CASSPGQGRNTEAFF
TGTGCCAGCAGTCCAGGACAGGGCCGCAACACTGAAGCTTTCTTT
>many|TRBJ2-7|TRBV2|TRBD1
CASSTGQGLNEQYF
TGTGCCAGCAGTACGGGACAGGGCTTAAACGAGCAGTACTTC
>many|TRBJ2-5|TRBV5-5|NA
CASSHRTVQETQYF
TGTGCCAGCAGCCACCGGACAGTCCAAGAGACCCAGTACTTC
>NA|TRBJ2-2|TRBV12-3/TRBV12-4|TRBD1
CASSLAGGPGGTGELFF
TGTGCCAGCAGTTTAGCCGGTGGGCCAGGGGGCACCGGGGAGCTGTTTTTT
>many|TRBJ1-2|TRBV6-5|NA
CASSYSSAGNYGYTF
TGTGCCAGCAGTTACTCGTCGGCAGGGAACTATGGCTACACCTTC
>many|TRBJ2-2|TRBV7-6|NA
CASSPEVAGTGELFF
TGTGCCAGCAGCCCCGAGGTAGCCGGGACCGGGGAGCTGTTTTTT